The rows below give T cell receptor beta chains drawn from one sample of a study of OX40 agonist ivuxolimab in advanced cancers. Repertoires were generated with immunoSEQ multiplex PCR, while TCRdb's copy carries only in-frame clones and drops some. Of around 74,000 clones listed, about 84% are singletons. The sequencing here drew on CD4+ or CD8+ T cells sorted from blood, taken in a trial of the OX40 agonist ivuxolimab. These receptors were taken from an adult with an advanced solid tumor such as melanoma, head and neck, liver or kidney cancer. The CDR3 runs from the conserved cysteine through the conserved F or W. Each record gives: clone size, J gene, D gene, V gene, CDR3 protein, CDR3 DNA. A D gene is named only where the DNA matches it firmly. Clone size is stated in some rows and not others, as once, few, many or a class when expanded.

NA | TRBJ2-2 | NA | TRBV4-3 | CASSQDMGTGELFF | TGCGCCAGCAGCCAAGATATGGGGACCGGGGAGCTGTTTTTT
once | TRBJ1-2 | TRBD1 | TRBV28 | CASGTGVFGNGYTF | TGTGCCAGCGGGACAGGGGTGTTCGGAAATGGCTACACCTTC
few | TRBJ2-4 | NA | TRBV2 | CASRGTAKNIQYF | TGTGCCAGCAGGGGGACCGCCAAAAACATTCAGTACTTC
NA | TRBJ1-1 | NA | TRBV6-1 | CASNEGGTEAFF | TGTGCCAGCAACGAGGGCGGCACTGAAGCTTTCTTT
NA | TRBJ2-3 | NA | TRBV7-2 | CASSLEFQTDWNTGTQYF | TGTGCCAGCAGCTTAGAGTTCCAGACCGATTGGAATACGGGTACGCAGTATTTT
NA | TRBJ1-2 | NA | TRBV6-6 | CASSLTAYGYTF | TGTGCCAGCAGCCTGACAGCCTATGGCTACACCTTC
NA | TRBJ1-4 | TRBD1 | TRBV15 | CATSRGITGGFATNEKLFF | TGTGCCACCAGCAGAGGAATAACAGGGGGCTTTGCAACTAATGAAAAACTGTTTTTT
NA | TRBJ1-1 | TRBD1 | TRBV7-2 | CASSLRTGVNTEAFF | TGTGCCAGCAGCCTTAGAACAGGGGTGAACACTGAAGCTTTCTTT
NA | TRBJ2-7 | TRBD1 | TRBV19 | CATSPDRANHEQYF | TGTGCCACCTCCCCCGACAGGGCTAATCACGAGCAGTACTTC
NA | TRBJ2-3 | NA | TRBV4-2 | CASSPQGQWAEDTQYF | TGTGCCAGCAGCCCGCAGGGGCAGTGGGCGGAAGATACGCAGTATTTT
once | TRBJ1-1 | TRBD1 | TRBV6-6 | CASRDRGENTEAFF | TGTGCCAGCAGGGACAGGGGGGAGAACACTGAAGCTTTCTTT
NA | TRBJ1-3 | TRBD1 | TRBV4-2 | CASSQDLARGHGTIYF | TGTGCCAGCAGCCAAGATCTCGCCAGGGGGCACGGCACCATATATTTT
NA | TRBJ1-5 | NA | TRBV30 | CAWLRDTFSNQPQHF | TGTGCCTGGTTGAGGGACACTTTTAGCAATCAGCCCCAGCATTTT
NA | TRBJ2-6 | NA | TRBV19 | CASKSPLGPGANVLTF | TGTGCCAGTAAATCTCCTCTCGGGCCTGGGGCCAACGTCCTGACTTTC
NA | TRBJ2-7 | NA | TRBV28 | CASSESIRDYEQYF | TGTGCCAGCAGCGAAAGTATCAGGGATTACGAGCAGTACTTC
NA | TRBJ1-6 | NA | TRBV7-9 | CASSPDSYSPLHF | TGTGCCAGCAGCCCGGACTCCTATTCACCCCTCCACTTT
NA | TRBJ1-1 | NA | TRBV7-3 | CASSLTTNTEAFF | TGTGCCAGCAGCTTAACGACGAACACTGAAGCTTTCTTT
NA | TRBJ1-2 | TRBD1 | TRBV4-3 | CASSQDVPVGGGPYGYTF | TGCGCCAGCAGCCAAGATGTGCCAGTCGGAGGGGGCCCCTATGGCTACACCTTC
NA | TRBJ2-7 | NA | TRBV7-2 | CASSLVASSYEQYF | TGTGCCAGCAGCTTAGTAGCGTCATCCTACGAGCAGTACTTC
NA | TRBJ2-1 | TRBD2 | TRBV7-3 | CASSLTSRTSINEQFF | TGTGCCAGCAGCCTGACTAGCCGCACGAGTATCAATGAGCAGTTCTTC
NA | TRBJ2-3 | TRBD1 | TRBV29-1 | CSVAGRAGQGAIGTDTQYF | TGCAGCGTCGCCGGACGAGCGGGACAGGGGGCTATTGGCACAGATACGCAGTATTTT
NA | TRBJ2-1 | TRBD2 | TRBV4-2 | CASSRGLAGAKGSYNEQFF | TGTGCCAGCAGCCGGGGACTAGCGGGAGCTAAGGGCTCCTACAATGAGCAGTTCTTC
once | TRBJ1-2 | NA | TRBV2 | CASSESGSRYGYTF | TGTGCCAGCAGTGAGTCAGGGTCGAGGTATGGCTACACCTTC
NA | TRBJ2-7 | TRBD2 | TRBV5-8 | CASSFPGRGREQYF | TGTGCCAGCAGCTTTCCAGGGCGCGGGAGGGAGCAGTACTTC
NA | TRBJ1-4 | NA | TRBV7-6 | CASSLTVNEKLFF | TGTGCCAGCAGCTTAACGGTTAATGAAAAACTGTTTTTT
NA | TRBJ2-1 | TRBD2 | TRBV19 | CASGTSGFNEQFF | TGTGCCAGTGGGACTAGCGGGTTCAATGAGCAGTTCTTC
NA | TRBJ1-5 | NA | TRBV7-5 | CARSPPRWPQHF | TGTGCCAGAAGCCCCCCCCGGTGGCCCCAGCATTTT
NA | TRBJ1-2 | NA | TRBV30 | CAWSVNRDKRGYTF | TGTGCCTGGAGTGTCAACAGGGACAAGCGCGGCTACACCTTC
NA | TRBJ1-2 | NA | TRBV28 | CASSNAGAYGYTF | TGTGCCAGCAGCAACGCAGGGGCGTATGGCTACACCTTC
NA | TRBJ2-7 | NA | TRBV28 | CASSLAVDEQYF | TGTGCCAGCAGTTTAGCCGTAGACGAGCAGTACTTC
NA | TRBJ1-1 | NA | TRBV7-2 | CASSPRGVEAFF | TGTGCCAGCAGCCCCCGGGGGGTTGAAGCTTTCTTT
NA | TRBJ1-5 | NA | TRBV29-1 | CSVAQGNDQPQHF | TGCAGCGTTGCACAGGGAAACGATCAGCCCCAGCATTTT
once | TRBJ1-1 | NA | TRBV7-2 | CASSLGTVNTEAFF | TGTGCCAGCAGCTTAGGTACGGTAAACACTGAAGCTTTCTTT
NA | TRBJ2-1 | NA | TRBV9 | CASSVDGRGMGEQFF | TGTGCCAGCAGCGTAGACGGACGGGGAATGGGTGAGCAGTTCTTC
NA | TRBJ2-7 | NA | TRBV10-3 | CAIKTTGNYEQYF | TGTGCCATCAAGACGACAGGCAACTACGAGCAGTACTTC
NA | TRBJ2-3 | TRBD1 | TRBV11-1 | CASSPGDRDADTQYF | TGTGCCAGCAGCCCCGGGGACAGGGATGCAGATACGCAGTATTTT
NA | TRBJ2-3 | NA | TRBV6-6 | CASSYLSGPDTQYF | TGTGCCAGCAGTTACCTCAGTGGCCCCGATACGCAGTATTTT
NA | TRBJ2-3 | TRBD2 | TRBV30 | CAWSLSGGGSSDTQYF | TGTGCCTGGAGTCTCTCGGGCGGGGGGAGTTCAGATACGCAGTATTTT
once | TRBJ1-5 | NA | TRBV7-8 | CASSFHPDQPQHF | TGTGCCAGCAGCTTTCATCCCGATCAGCCCCAGCATTTT
NA | TRBJ2-3 | TRBD2 | TRBV11-3 | CASSLGGRLAERSDTQYF | TGTGCCAGCAGCTTAGGGGGTCGGCTAGCGGAGAGATCAGATACGCAGTATTTT
NA | TRBJ2-2 | TRBD2 | TRBV5-1 | CASSFGVAGAGELFF | TGCGCCAGCAGCTTTGGAGTAGCGGGAGCTGGGGAGCTGTTTTTT